The rows below give T cell receptor beta chains drawn from one sample of a study of response to subunit inactivated influenza vaccine. TCRdb recomputed calls from the RT-PCR reads with MiXCR, one row per CDR3 protein. The sample consists of roughly 710,000 distinct CDR3 sequences, around 15% of them appearing once. The specimen was PBMCs from blood, collected 14 to 15 days before vaccination. Receptor source: a man over 45 who received an inactivated influenza vaccine. Both conserved end residues are part of each CDR3. A D gene is named only where the DNA matches it firmly. Clone size is given for some rows only: seen once, a few or many times, or a class if the clone is expanded.

NA,TRBV4-2,TRBJ2-5,15,NA,TGTGCCAGCAGCCAACCTGAGCGGAGACGGGAGACCCAGTACTTC,CASSQPERRRETQYF
NA,TRBV7-8,TRBJ2-7,14,few,TGTGCCAGCAGCTTAGAACTGTCTCATTACGAGCAGTACTTC,CASSLELSHYEQYF
NA,TRBV3-1,TRBJ2-1,11,NA,TGTGCCAGCCGAGGGGTTAGTGAGCAGTTCTTC,CASRGVSEQFF
TRBD2,TRBV2,TRBJ2-5,16,NA,TGTGCCAGCAGTGGAGATAGCGGGGGGGCTCGCGAGACCCAGTACTTC,CASSGDSGGARETQYF
NA,TRBV5-1,TRBJ2-7,13,few,TGCGCCAGCAGCTTGGGCAGGGTTGCCGAGCAGTACTTC,CASSLGRVAEQYF
NA,TRBV6-2/TRBV6-3,TRBJ2-7,13,NA,TGTGCCAGCAGTCTGACTAGATCTCAAGAGCAGTACTTC,CASSLTRSQEQYF
NA,TRBV4-3,TRBJ1-1,14,few,TGCGCCAGCAGCCAACTGGGGGGTTGGACTGAAGCTTTCTTT,CASSQLGGWTEAFF
NA,TRBV12-3/TRBV12-4,TRBJ1-5,13,many,TGTGCCAGCAGTTTTGATAGGGGGCAGCCCCAGCATTTT,CASSFDRGQPQHF
NA,TRBV4-3,TRBJ2-1,13,few,TGCGCCAGCGGGACACTCTCCTACAATGAGCAGTTCTTC,CASGTLSYNEQFF
NA,TRBV20-1,TRBJ2-4,18,NA,TGCAGTGCGCAGGACCCGAGTGTGGGCGAGGGATTCAAAAACATTCAGTACTTC,CSAQDPSVGEGFKNIQYF
NA,TRBV7-9,TRBJ2-5,12,NA,TGTGCCAGCAGCTTAGTGCAGGGCTCCCAGTACTTC,CASSLVQGSQYF
NA,TRBV27,TRBJ2-6,13,NA,TGTGCCACCAGTGGCGGTGGGGCCAACGTCCTGACTTTC,CATSGGGANVLTF
TRBD2,TRBV7-9,TRBJ2-1,16,NA,TGTGCCAGCAGCTTAGCTCCGCGGGGGGTTGCCAATGAGCAGTTCTTC,CASSLAPRGVANEQFF
TRBD2,TRBV29-1,TRBJ2-5,10,few,TGCAGCGGGGGGGGGTCTGACGAGTACTTC,CSGGGSDEYF
TRBD1,TRBV14,TRBJ2-7,14,NA,TGTGCCAGCAGCCAGAACAGGGGAGCCTACGAGCAGTACTTC,CASSQNRGAYEQYF
NA,TRBV20-1,TRBJ1-4,16,NA,TGCAGTGCTAGAGATTATCGGAGCTCCACTAATGAAAAACTGTTTTTT,CSARDYRSSTNEKLFF
NA,TRBV11-1,TRBJ1-1,13,few,TGTGCCAGCAGCGCTAGCGGGGGAACTGAAGCTTTCTTT,CASSASGGTEAFF
NA,TRBV11-2,TRBJ1-4,17,NA,TGTGCCAGCAGCCATCTCTTAGTTGGGCCGCCTAATGAAAAACTGTTTTTT,CASSHLLVGPPNEKLFF
TRBD2,TRBV11-2,TRBJ2-1,16,few,TGTGCCAGCAGCCTCGGGACTAGCGGGACAGATCATGAGCAGTTCTTC,CASSLGTSGTDHEQFF
NA,TRBV6-5,TRBJ2-1,12,NA,TGTGCCAGCAGCCGGACTGCCAATGAGCAGTTCTTC,CASSRTANEQFF
NA,TRBV7-2,TRBJ2-7,13,NA,TGTGCCAGTACGGCGGGGAGCTCCTACGAGCAGTACTTC,CASTAGSSYEQYF
NA,TRBV20-1,TRBJ2-2,12,few,TGCAGTGCTAGCCTGTTGGCCGGGGAGCTGTTTTTT,CSASLLAGELFF
NA,TRBV12-3/TRBV12-4,TRBJ2-7,13,few,TGTGCCAGCAGTTTATACGCAGCCTACGAGCAGTACTTC,CASSLYAAYEQYF
TRBD1,TRBV5-1,TRBJ2-2,15,few,TGCGCCAGCAGCATTGGACAGGCGAACACCGGGGAGCTGTTTTTT,CASSIGQANTGELFF
TRBD1,TRBV3-1,TRBJ2-7,12,NA,TGTGCCAGCAGCCCCCAGGGGGACGAGCAGTACTTC,CASSPQGDEQYF
NA,TRBV6-2/TRBV6-3,TRBJ1-2,16,few,TGTGCCAGCAGTTACTCGACTGTCACGCCTGACTATGGCTACACCTTC,CASSYSTVTPDYGYTF
NA,TRBV29-1,TRBJ2-1,10,NA,TGCAGCGTTGAAGACGGGAATGAGTTCTTC,CSVEDGNEFF
NA,TRBV7-3,TRBJ2-1,15,NA,TGTGCCAGCAGCTACGGACTAACTCCCTACAATGAGCAGTTCTTC,CASSYGLTPYNEQFF
NA,TRBV12-3/TRBV12-4,TRBJ1-1,14,NA,TGTGCCAGCAGTTTATTTTCGGGGGCATCTGAAGCTTTCTTT,CASSLFSGASEAFF